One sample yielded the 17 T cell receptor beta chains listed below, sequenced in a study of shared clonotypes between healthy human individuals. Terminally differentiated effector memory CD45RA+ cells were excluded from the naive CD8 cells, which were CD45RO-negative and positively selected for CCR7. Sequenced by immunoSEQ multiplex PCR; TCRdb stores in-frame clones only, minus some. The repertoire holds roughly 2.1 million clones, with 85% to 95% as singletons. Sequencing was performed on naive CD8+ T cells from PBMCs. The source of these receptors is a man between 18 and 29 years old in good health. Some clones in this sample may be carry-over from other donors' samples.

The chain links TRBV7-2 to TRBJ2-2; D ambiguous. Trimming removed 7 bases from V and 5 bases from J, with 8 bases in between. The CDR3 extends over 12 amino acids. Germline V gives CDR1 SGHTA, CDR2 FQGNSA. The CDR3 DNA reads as TGTGCCAGCACCCGACCTACCGGGGAGCTGTTTTTT. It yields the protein CASTRPTGELFF.

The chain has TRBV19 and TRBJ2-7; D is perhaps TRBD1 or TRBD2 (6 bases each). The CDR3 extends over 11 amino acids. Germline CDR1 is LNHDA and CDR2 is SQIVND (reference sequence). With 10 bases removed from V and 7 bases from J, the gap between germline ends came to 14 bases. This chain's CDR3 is CATLEGGEQYF. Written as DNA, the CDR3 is TGTGCCACCCTTGAGGGGGGTGAGCAGTACTTC.

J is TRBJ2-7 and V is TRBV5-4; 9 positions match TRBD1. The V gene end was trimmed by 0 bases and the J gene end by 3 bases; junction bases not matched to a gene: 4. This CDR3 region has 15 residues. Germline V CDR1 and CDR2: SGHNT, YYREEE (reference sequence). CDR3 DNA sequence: TGTGCCAGCAGCTTGGACAGGGGGCTCCTCTACGAGCAGTACTTC. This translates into CASSLDRGLLYEQYF.

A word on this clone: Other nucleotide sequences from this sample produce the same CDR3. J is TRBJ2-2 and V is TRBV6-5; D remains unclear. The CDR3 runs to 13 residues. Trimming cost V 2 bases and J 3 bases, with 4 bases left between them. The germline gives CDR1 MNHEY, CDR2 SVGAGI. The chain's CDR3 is CASSYIDTGELFF. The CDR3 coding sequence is TGTGCCAGCAGTTACATAGACACCGGGGAGCTGTTTTTT.

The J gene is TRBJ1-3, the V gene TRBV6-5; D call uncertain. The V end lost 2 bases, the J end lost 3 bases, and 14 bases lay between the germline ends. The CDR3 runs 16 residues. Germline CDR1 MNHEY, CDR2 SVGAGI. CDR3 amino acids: CASSYGPRSYGNTIYF. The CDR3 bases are TGTGCCAGCAGTTACGGACCGAGAAGTTATGGAAACACCATATATTTT.

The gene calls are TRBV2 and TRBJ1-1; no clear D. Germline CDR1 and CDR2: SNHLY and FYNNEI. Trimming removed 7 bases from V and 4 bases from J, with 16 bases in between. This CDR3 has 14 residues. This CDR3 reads CASNLKLARTEAFF. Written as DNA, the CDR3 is TGTGCCAGCAACCTCAAGCTGGCGCGCACTGAAGCTTTCTTT.

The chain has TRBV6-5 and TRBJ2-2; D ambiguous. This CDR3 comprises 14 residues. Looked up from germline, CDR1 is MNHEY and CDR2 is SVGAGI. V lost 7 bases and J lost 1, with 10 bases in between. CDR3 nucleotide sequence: TGTGCCAGCAAAATCGACCGGAACACCGGGGAGCTGTTTTTT. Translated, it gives CASKIDRNTGELFF.

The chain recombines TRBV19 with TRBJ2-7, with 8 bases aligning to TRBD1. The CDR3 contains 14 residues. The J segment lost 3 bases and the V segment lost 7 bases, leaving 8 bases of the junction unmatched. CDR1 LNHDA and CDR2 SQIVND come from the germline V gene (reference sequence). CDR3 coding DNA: TGTGCCAGTACCCCGACAGGGGTAGTCTACGAGCAGTACTTC. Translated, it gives CASTPTGVVYEQYF.

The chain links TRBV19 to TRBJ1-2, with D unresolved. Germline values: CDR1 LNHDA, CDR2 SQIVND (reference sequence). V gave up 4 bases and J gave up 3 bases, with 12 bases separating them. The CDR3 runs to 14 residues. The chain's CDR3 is CASSTKGFYYGYTF. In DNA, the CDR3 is TGTGCCAGTAGTACGAAAGGGTTTTACTATGGCTACACCTTC.

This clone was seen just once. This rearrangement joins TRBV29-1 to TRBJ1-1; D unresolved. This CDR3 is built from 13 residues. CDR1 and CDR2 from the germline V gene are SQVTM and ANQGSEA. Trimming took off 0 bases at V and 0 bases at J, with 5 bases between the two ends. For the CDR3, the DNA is TGCAGCGTTGAAGATCGGGTGAACACTGAAGCTTTCTTT. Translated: CSVEDRVNTEAFF.

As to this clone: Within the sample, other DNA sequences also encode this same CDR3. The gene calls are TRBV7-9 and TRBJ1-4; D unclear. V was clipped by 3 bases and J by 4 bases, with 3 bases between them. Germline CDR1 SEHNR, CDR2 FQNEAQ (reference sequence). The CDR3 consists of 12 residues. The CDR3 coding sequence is TGTGCCAGCAGCTTCAGTAATGAAAAACTGTTTTTT. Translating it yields CASSFSNEKLFF. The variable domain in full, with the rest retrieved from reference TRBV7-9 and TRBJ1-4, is DTGVSQNPRHKITKRGQNVTFRCDPISEHNRLYWYRQTLGQGPEFLTYFQNEAQLEKSRLLSDRFSAERPKGSFSTLEIQRTEQGDSAMYLCASSFSNEKLFFGSGTQLSVL.

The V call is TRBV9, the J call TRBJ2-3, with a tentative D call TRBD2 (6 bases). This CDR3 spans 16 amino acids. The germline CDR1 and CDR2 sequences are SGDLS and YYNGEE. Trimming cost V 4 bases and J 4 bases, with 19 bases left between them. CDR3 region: CASSISGFQSADTQYF. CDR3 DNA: TGTGCCAGCAGCATAAGCGGGTTTCAATCAGCAGATACGCAGTATTTT.

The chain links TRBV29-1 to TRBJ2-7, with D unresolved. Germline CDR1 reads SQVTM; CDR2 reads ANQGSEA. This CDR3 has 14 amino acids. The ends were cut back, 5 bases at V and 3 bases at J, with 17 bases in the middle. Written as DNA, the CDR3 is TGCAGCGTTCCCGATCCGACCTCAGGCTACGAGCAGTACTTC. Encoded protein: CSVPDPTSGYEQYF.

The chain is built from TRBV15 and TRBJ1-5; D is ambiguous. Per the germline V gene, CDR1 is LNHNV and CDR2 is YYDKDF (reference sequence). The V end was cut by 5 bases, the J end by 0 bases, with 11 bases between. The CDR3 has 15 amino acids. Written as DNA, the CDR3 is TGTGCCACCAGCCGGATTGACAATAGCAATCAGCCCCAGCATTTT. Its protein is CATSRIDNSNQPQHF.

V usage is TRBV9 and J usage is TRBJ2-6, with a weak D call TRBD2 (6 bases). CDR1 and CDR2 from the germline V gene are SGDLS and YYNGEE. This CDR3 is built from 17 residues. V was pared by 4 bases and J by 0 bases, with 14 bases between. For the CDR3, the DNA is TGTGCCAGCAGCCCACGACCGGGGGACTCTGGGGCCAACGTCCTGACTTTC. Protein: CASSPRPGDSGANVLTF.

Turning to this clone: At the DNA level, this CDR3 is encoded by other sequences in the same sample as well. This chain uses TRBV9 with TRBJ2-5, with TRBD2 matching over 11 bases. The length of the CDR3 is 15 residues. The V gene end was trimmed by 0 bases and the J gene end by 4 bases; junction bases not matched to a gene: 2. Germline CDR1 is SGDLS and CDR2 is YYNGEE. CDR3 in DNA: TGTGCCAGCAGCGTAGGTACTAGCGGGAGAGAGACCCAGTACTTC. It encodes CASSVGTSGRETQYF.

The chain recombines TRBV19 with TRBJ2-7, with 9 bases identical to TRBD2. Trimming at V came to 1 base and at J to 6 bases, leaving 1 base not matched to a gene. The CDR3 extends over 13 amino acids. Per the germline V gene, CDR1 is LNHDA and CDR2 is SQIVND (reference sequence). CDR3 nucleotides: TGTGCCAGTAGTATAGGACTAGCGGTCGAGCAGTACTTC. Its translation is CASSIGLAVEQYF. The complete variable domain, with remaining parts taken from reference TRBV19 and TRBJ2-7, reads DGGITQSPKYLFRKEGQNVTLSCEQNLNHDAMYWYRQDPGQGLRLIYYSQIVNDFQKGDIAEGYSVSREKKESFPLTVTSAQKNPTAFYLCASSIGLAVEQYFGPGTRLTVT.